The subject of this entry is one T cell receptor beta chain. Its antigen remains unknown. Naive CD8 cells comprised CD45RO-negative, CCR7-positively selected cells, excluding terminally differentiated effector memory CD45RA+ cells. Donors, without exception, were Caucasian adults residing in Nashville, Tennessee. Trimming at V came to 5 bases and at J to 7 bases, leaving 10 bases not matched to a gene. Germline V gives CDR1 MDHEN, CDR2 SYDVKM. The CDR3 has 15 residues. This sample was included in a study of shared clonotypes between healthy human individuals. Assay execution proceeded at the deep level. The method was immunoSEQ multiplex PCR; TCRdb's version includes in-frame clones alone and lacks a portion of them. The sample yields some 1,900,000 clones, about 95% seen once. General observations from the study: Compared with clonotypes that all four donors shared, non-shared clonotypes had lower generation probabilities.

The sample taken for sequencing was naive CD8+ T cells sorted from blood. The chain joins TRBV28 to TRBJ2-1; 8 nucleotides match TRBD2. This receptor was taken from a man in his late teens or twenties in good health. For the CDR3, the DNA is TGTGCCAGCAGTACCGAACCGGGACTAGGAAATGAGCAGTTCTTC. This codes for CASSTEPGLGNEQFF.